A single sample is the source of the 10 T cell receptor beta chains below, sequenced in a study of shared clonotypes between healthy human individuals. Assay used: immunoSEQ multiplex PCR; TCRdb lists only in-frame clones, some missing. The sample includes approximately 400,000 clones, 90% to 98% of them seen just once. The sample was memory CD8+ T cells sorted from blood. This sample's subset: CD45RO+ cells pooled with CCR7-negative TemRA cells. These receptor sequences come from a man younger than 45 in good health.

The CDR3 DNA reads TGCGCCAGCAGCTTGGGGGCTAGCGGGACCTCCTACGAGCAGTACTTC. It yields the protein CASSLGASGTSYEQYF. V and J are TRBV5-1 and TRBJ2-7; TRBD2 matches 9 bases. The CDR3 runs to 16 residues. CDR1 and CDR2 from the germline V gene are SGHRS and YFSETQ. The junction had 4 bases not matched to a gene; V was cut back by 0 bases and J by 0 bases.

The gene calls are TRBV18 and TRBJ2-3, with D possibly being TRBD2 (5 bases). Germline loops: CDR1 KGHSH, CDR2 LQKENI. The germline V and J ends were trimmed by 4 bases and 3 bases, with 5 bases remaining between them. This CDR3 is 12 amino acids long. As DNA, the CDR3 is TGTGCCAGCTCACGAGGGACAGATACGCAGTATTTT. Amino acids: CASSRGTDTQYF.

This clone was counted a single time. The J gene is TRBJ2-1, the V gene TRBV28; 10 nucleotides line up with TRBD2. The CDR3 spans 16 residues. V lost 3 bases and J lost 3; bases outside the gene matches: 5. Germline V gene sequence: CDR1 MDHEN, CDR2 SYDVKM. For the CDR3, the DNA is TGTGCCAGCAGTTTTGTAACTAGCGGGATCTACAATGAGCAGTTCTTC. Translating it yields CASSFVTSGIYNEQFF.

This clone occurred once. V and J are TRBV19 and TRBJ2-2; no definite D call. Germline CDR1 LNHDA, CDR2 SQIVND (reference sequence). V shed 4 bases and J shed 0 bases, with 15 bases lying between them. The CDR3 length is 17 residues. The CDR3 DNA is TGTGCCAGTAGTACCCCCCTCTTCGCTCCGAACACCGGGGAGCTGTTTTTT. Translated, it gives CASSTPLFAPNTGELFF.

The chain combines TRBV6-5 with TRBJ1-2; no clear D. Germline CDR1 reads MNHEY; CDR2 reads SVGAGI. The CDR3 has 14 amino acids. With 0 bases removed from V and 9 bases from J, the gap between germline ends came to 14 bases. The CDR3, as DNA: TGTGCCAGCAGTTACTCGAAACAGTTTATTAGCTACACCTTC. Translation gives CASSYSKQFISYTF.

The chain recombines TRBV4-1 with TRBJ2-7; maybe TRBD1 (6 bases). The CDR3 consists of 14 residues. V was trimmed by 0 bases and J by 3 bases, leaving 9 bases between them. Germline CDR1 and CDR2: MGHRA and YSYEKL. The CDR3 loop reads CASSQEDSFYEQYF. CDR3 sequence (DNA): TGCGCCAGCAGCCAAGAGGACAGTTTCTACGAGCAGTACTTC.

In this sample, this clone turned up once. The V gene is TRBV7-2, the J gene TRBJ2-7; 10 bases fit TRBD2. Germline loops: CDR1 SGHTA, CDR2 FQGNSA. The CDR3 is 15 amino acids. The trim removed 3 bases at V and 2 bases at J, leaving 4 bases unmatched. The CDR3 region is CASSFPAGGPYEQYF. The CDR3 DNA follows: TGTGCCAGCAGCTTCCCAGCGGGAGGGCCCTACGAGCAGTACTTC. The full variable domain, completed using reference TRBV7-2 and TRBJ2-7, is GAGVSQSPSNKVTEKGKDVELRCDPISGHTALYWYRQSLGQGLEFLIYFQGNSAPDKSGLPSDRFSAERTGGSVSTLTIQRTQQEDSAVYLCASSFPAGGPYEQYFGPGTRLTVT.

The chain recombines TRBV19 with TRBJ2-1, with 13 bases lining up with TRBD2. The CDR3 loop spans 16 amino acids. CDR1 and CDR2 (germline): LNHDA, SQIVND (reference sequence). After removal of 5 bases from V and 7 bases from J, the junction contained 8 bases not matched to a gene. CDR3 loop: CASSPTSGRAPNEQFF. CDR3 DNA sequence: TGTGCCAGTAGTCCTACTAGCGGGAGGGCCCCAAATGAGCAGTTCTTC.

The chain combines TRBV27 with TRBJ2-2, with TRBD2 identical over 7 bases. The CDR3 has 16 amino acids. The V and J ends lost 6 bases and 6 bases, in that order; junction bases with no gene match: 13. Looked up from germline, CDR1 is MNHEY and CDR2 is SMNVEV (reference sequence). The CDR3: CASSSSGIWVPGELFF. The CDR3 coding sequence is TGTGCCAGCAGCTCTAGCGGAATCTGGGTGCCCGGGGAGCTGTTTTTT.

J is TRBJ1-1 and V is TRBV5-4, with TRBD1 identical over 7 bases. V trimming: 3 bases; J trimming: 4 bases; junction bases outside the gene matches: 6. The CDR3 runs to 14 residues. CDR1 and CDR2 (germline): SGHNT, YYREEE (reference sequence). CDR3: CASSSTGVITEAFF. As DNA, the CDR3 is TGTGCCAGCAGCTCAACAGGGGTGATCACTGAAGCTTTCTTT.